The 5 T cell receptor beta chains below come from one sample, sequenced in a study of identifying expanded T cells in peripheral blood. TCRdb's table, derived via immunoSEQ multiplex PCR, lists solely in-frame clones and lacks some. The sample holds under 100,000 clones, roughly 90% seen once. Sequencing was performed on blood. These receptors came from a person aged 18 to 70 in good health.

The chain recombines TRBV5-4 with TRBJ1-4, with 10 bases that match TRBD1. Germline CDR1 SGHNT, CDR2 YYREEE (reference sequence). After removal of 2 bases from V and 7 bases from J, the junction contained 5 bases not matched to a gene. The CDR3 length is 15 residues. The CDR3 nucleotides read TGTGCCAGCAGCTTACAGGGACAGGGGCCTGAAAAACTGTTTTTT. Amino acids: CASSLQGQGPEKLFF.

Only one count was recorded for this clone. The chain recombines TRBV6-7 with TRBJ1-5; TRBD1 aligns across 7 bases. TRBV6-7 is identified as an open reading frame with a role that is uncertain. The V gene end was trimmed by 3 bases and the J gene end by 7 bases; junction bases not matched to a gene: 15. The length of the CDR3 is 17 residues. Here the CDR3 reads CASSYFPGQPNRQPQHF. The CDR3 coding sequence is TGTGCCAGCAGTTATTTTCCGGGACAGCCGAATAGACAGCCCCAGCATTTT.

The J gene is TRBJ1-3, the V gene TRBV19; TRBD1 is a possible D gene (5 bases). The CDR3 totals 17 residues. V lost 0 bases and J 2 bases, leaving 14 bases between the germline ends. Per germline, CDR1 LNHDA and CDR2 SQIVND (reference sequence). The CDR3 reads CASSIDLRRRAGNTIYF. CDR3 sequence (DNA): TGTGCCAGTAGTATAGATCTGCGGCGCAGGGCTGGAAACACCATATATTTT.

The V gene is TRBV19, the J gene TRBJ1-2, with D maybe TRBD1 (6 bases). Germline lookup yields CDR1 LNHDA and CDR2 SQIVND (reference sequence). The CDR3 is 13 amino acids. V was shortened by 6 bases and J by 7 bases, with 15 bases between the two germline ends. CDR3: CASSNNRERGYTF. The CDR3 DNA sequence: TGTGCCAGTAGCAACAACAGGGAGCGTGGCTACACCTTC.

This clone was detected once. The V call is TRBV7-8, the J call TRBJ1-1, with D unclear. This CDR3 has 16 amino acids. Trimming shortened V by 3 bases and J by 1 base, and 15 bases separated the two germline ends. Germline V gene lookup returns CDR1 SGHVS and CDR2 FQNEAQ. The CDR3 protein is CASSLEYLFTNTEAFF. In nucleotides, the CDR3 is TGTGCCAGCAGCTTGGAGTACCTTTTCACGAACACTGAAGCTTTCTTT.